Listed below are T cell receptor beta chains from one sample, sequenced in a study of early T cells in non-severe SARS-CoV-2 infection. TCRdb independently ran MiXCR on the 5' RACE reads; one entry per CDR3 protein. The table lists fewer than 85,000 distinct CDR3 sequences, over 9% of them singletons. The sample was whole blood. Receptor source: an adult who was a healthcare worker with PCR-confirmed SARS-CoV-2 infection or an uninfected control (not recorded which). Each CDR3 is given without its conserved first and last residue. Fields, in order: V gene, J gene, CDR3 protein.

V gene: TRBV7-8; J gene: TRBJ2-2; CDR3 protein: ASSLISLNTGELF
V gene: TRBV7-9; J gene: TRBJ2-5; CDR3 protein: ASSSLGDGETQY
V gene: TRBV6-6; J gene: TRBJ1-4; CDR3 protein: ASTNPNQGSDDHRGKLF
V gene: TRBV28; J gene: TRBJ2-7; CDR3 protein: ASGQRQGFVNEQY
V gene: TRBV20-1; J gene: TRBJ2-7; CDR3 protein: SAPGLAGHPSYEQY
V gene: TRBV28; J gene: TRBJ2-3; CDR3 protein: ASSLVRAGTDTQY
V gene: TRBV28; J gene: TRBJ1-6; CDR3 protein: ASKFGGAGTDNSPLH
V gene: TRBV12-3/TRBV12-4; J gene: TRBJ1-1; CDR3 protein: ASSFGREAF
V gene: TRBV7-2; J gene: TRBJ2-3; CDR3 protein: ASSSARGGRATDTQY
V gene: TRBV15; J gene: TRBJ2-3; CDR3 protein: ATSRPSTDTQY